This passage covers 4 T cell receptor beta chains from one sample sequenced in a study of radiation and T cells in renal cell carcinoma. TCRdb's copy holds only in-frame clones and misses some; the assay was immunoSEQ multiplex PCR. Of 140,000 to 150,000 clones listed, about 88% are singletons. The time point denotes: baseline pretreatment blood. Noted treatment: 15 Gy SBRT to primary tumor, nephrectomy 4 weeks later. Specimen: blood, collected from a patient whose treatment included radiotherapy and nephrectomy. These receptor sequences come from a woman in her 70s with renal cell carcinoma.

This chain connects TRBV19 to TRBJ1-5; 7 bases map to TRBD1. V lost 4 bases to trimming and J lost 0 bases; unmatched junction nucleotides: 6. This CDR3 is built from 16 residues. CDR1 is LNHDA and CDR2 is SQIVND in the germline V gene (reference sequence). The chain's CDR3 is CASSTPGQLSNQPQHF. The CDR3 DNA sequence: TGTGCCAGTAGTACTCCGGGACAGCTTAGCAATCAGCCCCAGCATTTT. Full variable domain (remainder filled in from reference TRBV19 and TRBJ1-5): DGGITQSPKYLFRKEGQNVTLSCEQNLNHDAMYWYRQDPGQGLRLIYYSQIVNDFQKGDIAEGYSVSREKKESFPLTVTSAQKNPTAFYLCASSTPGQLSNQPQHFGDGTRLSIL.

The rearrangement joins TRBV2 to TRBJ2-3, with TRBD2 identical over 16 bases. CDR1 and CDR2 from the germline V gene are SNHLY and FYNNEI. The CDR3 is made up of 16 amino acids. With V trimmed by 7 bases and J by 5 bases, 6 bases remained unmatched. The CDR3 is CASKGLAGGARDTQYF. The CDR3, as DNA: TGTGCCAGCAAGGGACTAGCGGGGGGGGCCAGAGATACGCAGTATTTT.

DNA for the CDR3: TGTGCCAGCAGCTCGGGGACAGGAGGGGTCAATGAGCAGTTCTTC. It is translated as CASSSGTGGVNEQFF. The rearrangement links TRBV7-9 to TRBJ2-1, with 8 bases matching TRBD1. This CDR3 comprises 15 residues. Germline V gives CDR1 SEHNR, CDR2 FQNEAQ (reference sequence). Losses at the gene ends were 4 bases for V and 6 bases for J; bases not matched to a gene: 8.

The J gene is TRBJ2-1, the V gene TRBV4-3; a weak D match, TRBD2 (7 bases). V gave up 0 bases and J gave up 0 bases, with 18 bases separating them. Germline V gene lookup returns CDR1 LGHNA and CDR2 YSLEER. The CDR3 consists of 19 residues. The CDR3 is CASSQDHGMGGHSYNEQFF. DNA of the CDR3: TGCGCCAGCAGCCAAGACCATGGGATGGGGGGGCACTCCTACAATGAGCAGTTCTTC.